Below, 15 T cell receptor beta chains from the same sample are listed, as sequenced in a study of blood T cell repertoires in COVID-19. Sequencing was performed with immunoSEQ multiplex PCR; in TCRdb, only in-frame clones are kept and a portion is missing. The table has around 500,000 clones, 88% seen once. The sequenced material came from PBMCs or T cells enriched from blood (not recorded which). The receptors here all came from a woman aged 40 to 55 who had recovered from COVID-19.

The rearrangement links TRBV7-2 to TRBJ1-1; D ambiguous. Germline V CDR1 and CDR2: SGHTA, FQGNSA. V was cut by 5 bases and J by 4 bases, with 11 bases left in between. The CDR3 extends over 13 amino acids. The CDR3, as DNA: TGTGCCAGCAGCCTCCTGGACTTCACTGAAGCTTTCTTT. Amino acids: CASSLLDFTEAFF.

This sequence joins TRBV9 and TRBJ2-1; 7 bases line up with TRBD2. The germline CDR1 and CDR2 sequences are SGDLS and YYNGEE. Trimming cost V 2 bases and J 0 bases; bases outside gene matches: 14. The CDR3 sequence is 19 residues long. CDR3 sequence reads: CASSVRPTTSLISYNEQFF. The CDR3 bases are TGTGCCAGCAGCGTCCGGCCAACGACTAGCCTTATCTCCTACAATGAGCAGTTCTTC.

The chain couples TRBV12-5 to TRBJ1-2, with D unclear. This CDR3 is built from 12 residues. Germline lookup yields CDR1 LGHNT and CDR2 FRNRAP. The V end lost 1 base, the J end lost 8 bases, and 8 bases lay between the germline ends. This chain's CDR3 is CASGLALQGYTF. The CDR3 region has the DNA TGTGCTAGTGGTTTGGCCCTACAGGGCTACACCTTC.

This clone showed up just once. The junction and the germline gene differ at one end; a read error may be behind it. This chain links TRBV10-3 with TRBJ2-1; 14 positions match TRBD2. From germline, CDR1 is ENHRY and CDR2 SYGVKD. The CDR3 is 16 amino acids. In nucleotides, the CDR3 is TGTGTCATCAGTGAGGGACTAGCGGGAGTAGTCGATGAGCAGTTCTTC. It is translated as CVISEGLAGVVDEQFF.

This clone was recorded only once. The chain links TRBV19 to TRBJ1-1; perhaps TRBD1 as D (5 bases). The CDR3 length is 12 residues. Trimming shortened V by 3 bases and J by 5 bases, and 7 bases separated the two germline ends. The germline gives CDR1 LNHDA, CDR2 SQIVND (reference sequence). The CDR3 DNA reads TGTGCCAGTAGTATCAAGGGGACTGAAGCTTTCTTT. Amino acids: CASSIKGTEAFF.

This clone was seen only a few times. The rearrangement uses TRBV27 and TRBJ1-2; D is possibly TRBD1 (6 bases). Germline CDR1 and CDR2: MNHEY and SMNVEV (reference sequence). The CDR3 is 12 amino acids. Trimming stripped 6 bases from V and 5 bases from J, with 10 bases between. The CDR3 coding sequence is TGTGCCAGCAGGCAGGGGTTTTATGGCTACACCTTC. Residues: CASRQGFYGYTF.

V gene TRBV7-2 combines with J gene TRBJ1-3; the match to TRBD1 covers 8 bases. Germline-derived CDR1 and CDR2 are SGHTA and FQGNSA. The V gene end was trimmed by 2 bases and the J gene end by 7 bases; junction bases not matched to a gene: 7. CDR3 length equals 15 residues. The CDR3 region has the DNA TGTGCCAGCAGCTTAAGTACAGGGGGAGGTAACACCATATATTTT. Its protein is CASSLSTGGGNTIYF.

J is TRBJ2-6 and V is TRBV12-5; TRBD1 matches 8 bases. Germline V CDR1 and CDR2: LGHNT, FRNRAP. V lost 4 bases, J lost 4 bases, and 6 bases stayed unmatched. There are 16 residues in the CDR3. CDR3 protein: CASGSGQGAGANVLTF. For the CDR3, the DNA is TGTGCTAGTGGTTCCGGACAGGGAGCAGGGGCCAACGTCCTGACTTTC.

This chain connects TRBV2 to TRBJ2-2; tentatively, D is TRBD2 (5 bases). The germline CDR1 and CDR2 sequences are SNHLY and FYNNEI. The V end lost 8 bases, the J end lost 6 bases, and 25 bases lay between the germline ends. The CDR3 spans 17 residues. In DNA, the CDR3 is TGTGCCAGCCGGTTGGAGAGGGCGCGTCCCGCGGCCGGGGAGCTGTTTTTT. Its protein product is CASRLERARPAAGELFF.

The chain is built from TRBV5-4 and TRBJ2-6; D is ambiguous. Trimming left V 1 base short and J 1 base short, with 6 bases between. Germline V gives CDR1 SGHNT, CDR2 YYREEE (reference sequence). The CDR3 covers 15 residues. DNA for the CDR3: TGTGCCAGCAGCTTGATCGGTTCTGGGGCCAACGTCCTGACTTTC. As protein: CASSLIGSGANVLTF.

This sequence joins TRBV4-3 and TRBJ2-7; D not resolved. Trimming removed 0 bases at V and 7 bases at J, with 19 bases between. Germline V gene sequence: CDR1 LGHNA, CDR2 YSLEER. This CDR3 has 16 residues. CDR3 loop: CASSQDYKPPTLEQYF. The DNA for the CDR3 is TGCGCCAGCAGCCAAGACTATAAGCCGCCGACTTTGGAGCAGTACTTC.

The V call is TRBV12-3 or TRBV12-4, the J call TRBJ1-2, with 8 bases matching TRBD1. V dropped 8 bases and J dropped 4; count of bases not matched to a gene: 6. The CDR3 is 13 residues long. The CDR3 nucleotides are TGTGCCAGCGATTCCACAGGGGGCTATGGCTACACCTTC. As protein: CASDSTGGYGYTF.

This sequence joins TRBV27 and TRBJ1-2; D remains unclear. This CDR3 is 13 amino acids long. The V end lost 2 bases, the J end lost 7 bases, and 11 bases lay between the germline ends. Germline V gene sequence: CDR1 MNHEY, CDR2 SMNVEV (reference sequence). CDR3 coding DNA: TGTGCCAGCAGTTTAACTGGGCTTGGTGGCTACACCTTC. Residues: CASSLTGLGGYTF.

This rearrangement joins TRBV5-1 to TRBJ1-2; possibly TRBD1 for D (5 bases). The V and J ends lost 4 bases and 4 bases respectively, with 17 bases between them. CDR3 length: 15 amino acids. Germline V lookup: CDR1 SGHRS, CDR2 YFSETQ. The CDR3 protein is CASSPAGDLGYGYTF. CDR3 sequence (DNA): TGCGCCAGCAGCCCCGCGGGGGATTTGGGCTATGGCTACACCTTC.

Notes on this clone: Other DNA sequences in the same sample also yield this CDR3. V usage is TRBV12-3 or TRBV12-4 and J usage is TRBJ1-2, with 9 bases fitting TRBD1. J lost 7 bases, V lost 6 bases, and 6 bases had no gene match. This CDR3 spans 13 amino acids. CDR3 loop: CASSPGTGLGYTF. CDR3 DNA sequence: TGTGCCAGCAGCCCCGGGACAGGGCTTGGCTACACCTTC.